A single TCR beta chain is shown here with its context. In this sample, this clone turned up once. This clone's antigen is unknown. No per-base quality is available; no much larger clone lies one base away. The CDR3 regions of human TCRbeta chains were analyzed by immunosequencing. In the original analysis: Repertoire TCRs were checked for matches against a reference library of SARS-CoV-2-specific TCRs that had been generated using the MIRA antigen-specificity platform. Breadth was defined as the fraction of unique TCRs that were SARS-CoV-2-associated, and depth was defined as the fraction of total T cells that were SARS-CoV-2-associated. Using the MIRA data, every spike-specific TCR was mapped to the spike region that the TCR reacted to and assigned to either a CD4 or a CD8 class. Log10-transformed breadth and depth values were compared by one-way ANOVA with Sidak's multiple comparisons tests. The table comes from immuneACCESS by way of TCRdb, which keeps in-frame sequences with V and J called. Part of the clones is missing from these tables; in studies checked, under half for an unresolved V gene and the rest for unknown reasons. V and J calls plus clone size are reproduced from that table; the DNA served to infer D and trimming. The sample has some 120,000 clones on record, 92% of them singletons. Together, the top ten hold about 7.5% of the sample.

Based on the germline V gene, the CDR1 and CDR2 sequences are MNHEY and SVGEGT. V loses 3 bases, J loses 0 bases, and the germline ends lie 8 bases apart. The CDR3 sequence holds 14 residues, the cysteine and phenylalanine included. Solely the CDR3 DNA is kept, with 42 bases framed from the first base. This sample was taken from a study of T cell responses to AZD1222 COVID-19 vaccine (dated by TCRdb to 2020 to 2023). Looking at the study overall: A total of 233 trial participants underwent TCR sequencing, of whom roughly 210 had received two doses of AZD1222 and approximately 26 had received two doses of the MenACWY control vaccine. Trial participants were enrolled by age into 18-55, 56-69 and 70-plus year subgroups, with roughly 150, 30 and 60 TCR-sequenced participants respectively.

The intended sense of this specimen's time point label: about 28 days (+/-7) after the second vaccine dose. AZD1222 recipients given second doses at about 4 weeks or at about 12 weeks were pooled, since spike-specific TCR depth and breadth were not found to differ between the two schedules. Vaccinee samples came from UK trials COV001 and COV002, including a single-blind randomized controlled phase 2/3 trial of AZD1222 (ChAdOx1 nCoV-19) in healthy adults. Trial participant PBMC samples were collected at day 0 and day 28 after the second dose for TCRbeta chain sequencing. The investigation overall reported the following: Conclusions about previously exposed vaccinees are limited because only a handful of AZD1222 recipients were SARS-CoV-2 seropositive at baseline. Participants were mostly white British, with more females than males. The authors suggested clonal diversity may have been underestimated. In the small 56-69-year group, the increase in depth fell short of significance, most likely because of low power. Because no day 14 peak-response samples were available, repertoires were characterized only after the peak T cell response. The vaccine-associated CD4 TCRs covered the entire spike protein, and the dominant responses fell in regions 160-218 and 743-854. Reportedly, close to half of the unique spike-specific TCRs recognized epitopes lying outside the regions that are mutated in the B.1.351 and B.1.1.7 variants. Spike-specific TCR breadth and depth rose significantly after two AZD1222 doses compared with day 0 and with MenACWY recipients.

This sample comprised peripheral blood, obtained 28 days after the second AZD1222 dose. The clonotype was recovered from an adult who received the AZD1222 COVID-19 vaccine. The sequence joins TRBV6-2 or TRBV6-3 to TRBJ1-1, with the identity of the D gene unclear. DNA sequence: TGTGCCAGCAGTTATTTGCCGGTGAACACTGAAGCTTTCTTT. This is translated as CASSYLPVNTEAFF.